Listed below are T cell receptor beta chains from one sample, sequenced in a study of cytomegalovirus exposure and HLA in healthy donors. Only in-frame clones appear in the TCRdb table, and some are missing; sequencing was by immunoSEQ multiplex PCR. The table shows about 140,000 clones, with about 77% occurring only once. Sequenced input: PBMCs. The receptors were sampled from a female donor in good health and CMV-seronegative. CDR3s include the opening cysteine and the closing phenylalanine or tryptophan. A D gene is named only where the DNA matches it firmly. Only part of the rows carry a size: once, few, many, or a class if the clone is expanded.

TRBJ2-1,TRBV10-3,NA,15,TRBD2,CAINPSGSFNNEQFF,TGTGCCATCAACCCAAGCGGGAGTTTCAACAATGAGCAGTTCTTC
TRBJ1-1,TRBV4-1,NA,15,TRBD1,CASSLPQGRGTEAFF,TGCGCCAGCAGCCTCCCACAGGGGCGGGGCACTGAAGCTTTCTTT
TRBJ1-5,TRBV7-8,NA,13,NA,CASSLSGPGTRHF,TGTGCCAGCAGCTTATCCGGCCCGGGAACTAGGCATTTT
TRBJ1-1,TRBV10-3,NA,12,TRBD1,CAISGQGALAFF,TGTGCCATCAGTGGCCAGGGGGCGTTAGCTTTCTTT
TRBJ2-3,TRBV5-4,NA,13,NA,CASSSPLRDTQYF,TGTGCCAGCAGCTCCCCTCTGCGGGATACGCAGTATTTT
TRBJ2-1,TRBV5-1,few,12,NA,CASSLLRDEQFF,TGCGCCAGCAGCTTGTTGAGGGATGAGCAGTTCTTC
TRBJ2-1,TRBV7-3,NA,14,TRBD2,CASSQGAGVNEQFF,TGTGCCAGCAGCCAAGGGGCGGGAGTTAATGAGCAGTTCTTC
TRBJ1-2,TRBV11-2,NA,14,TRBD1,CASSLGQGEYGYTF,TGTGCCAGCAGCTTAGGACAGGGCGAATATGGCTACACCTTC
TRBJ2-5,TRBV5-1,NA,19,TRBD1,CASSSLVGIGTGSEKTQYF,TGCGCCAGCAGCTCGCTAGTGGGGATAGGGACAGGCTCGGAGAAGACCCAGTACTTC
TRBJ1-4,TRBV2,few,12,NA,CASSDGPDSLSF,TGTGCCAGCAGTGATGGCCCCGACAGTCTATCTTTT
TRBJ2-5,TRBV7-9,NA,18,TRBD1,CASMGDRVTLTSQETQYF,TGTGCCAGCATGGGGGACAGGGTAACCCTCACCTCCCAAGAGACCCAGTACTTC
TRBJ2-2,TRBV6-1,few,14,TRBD1,CASSKQGNTGELFF,TGTGCCAGCAGCAAACAGGGGAATACCGGGGAGCTGTTTTTT
TRBJ2-1,TRBV19,NA,13,NA,CASSMQRRSEQFF,TGTGCCAGTAGTATGCAGAGGAGGAGTGAGCAGTTCTTC
TRBJ2-2,TRBV5-1,once,13,TRBD1,CASGTGNTGELFF,TGCGCCAGCGGGACAGGGAACACCGGGGAGCTGTTTTTT
TRBJ1-5,TRBV28,NA,16,NA,CASTNPWAPDSQPQHF,TGTGCCAGCACTAACCCTTGGGCACCGGATTCCCAGCCCCAGCATTTT
TRBJ2-1,TRBV6-5,NA,12,NA,CASRETSNEQFF,TGTGCCTCTCGGGAGACTTCGAATGAGCAGTTCTTC
TRBJ2-3,TRBV5-8,NA,14,TRBD1,CASSIRGSTDTQYF,TGTGCCAGCAGCATCAGGGGGAGCACAGATACGCAGTATTTT